The 27 T cell receptor beta chains given below trace back to one sample, sequenced in a study of metastatic and nonmetastatic thyroid tumors. TCRdb redid the clone calls on the PCR reads using MiXCR. In the table there are roughly 27,000 clones, 10% to 15% of which are singletons. Patients had received no treatment of any kind before thyroid surgery. Material: blood. These receptor sequences come from a female donor with papillary thyroid cancer or a benign thyroid nodule (not recorded which). Some clones in this sample may be carry-over from other donors' samples.

By share, this clone counts as medium-sized. This chain links TRBV6-1 with TRBJ2-7; D gene unclear. Trimming pared 6 bases from V and 7 bases from J, leaving 10 bases between. This CDR3 contains 11 residues. CDR1 and CDR2 (germline): MNHNS, SASEGT. The CDR3 DNA reads as TGTGCCAGCAGCAGCAGACGAGAGCAGTACTTC. Its translation: CASSSRREQYF.

This clone was counted ten times or more. Here the CDR3 reads CASSLRSGRGYTF. The CDR3 DNA follows: TGTGCCAGCAGCTTACGGTCAGGAAGGGGCTACACCTTC. This chain joins TRBV7-8 and TRBJ1-2; D call uncertain. CDR1 SGHVS and CDR2 FQNEAQ come from the germline V gene. V was shortened by 2 bases and J by 8 bases, with 12 bases between the two germline ends. CDR3 length: 13 residues.

By share, this clone counts as medium-sized. The chain uses TRBV20-1 and TRBJ2-2; TRBD1 agrees at 7 bases. The germline CDR1 and CDR2 sequences are DFQATT and SNEGSKA (reference sequence). V lost 1 base, J lost 3 bases, and 2 bases stayed unmatched. CDR3 length: 14 amino acids. The CDR3 bases are TGCAGTGCTAGAGTAGGGGGCGACACCGGGGAGCTGTTTTTT. It yields the protein CSARVGGDTGELFF.

Ten or more counts support this clone. In DNA, the CDR3 is TGTGCCAGCCTGGTCGGCAGGGGCCCCTACGAGCAGTACTTC. Residues: CASLVGRGPYEQYF. This chain joins TRBV2 and TRBJ2-7; weak D call: TRBD1 (6 bases). The CDR3 is made up of 14 amino acids. Trimming pared 8 bases from V and 2 bases from J, leaving 16 bases between. The V gene's germline CDR1 is SNHLY and CDR2 FYNNEI.

The chain carries TRBV6-1 and TRBJ1-5, with 7 bases that match TRBD1. The trim removed 6 bases at V and 1 base at J, leaving 6 bases unmatched. The CDR3 spans 15 residues. Germline assignment: CDR1 MNHNS and CDR2 SASEGT. The DNA of the CDR3 is TGTGCCAGCAGAGCCGACAGGGCCAGCAATCAGCCCCAGCATTTT. This sequence encodes CASRADRASNQPQHF.

The CDR3 nucleotides are TGTGCCAGCAGCCAAGAGGGGGGACCCCAGGGCGTCGAGCAGTACTTC. This codes for CASSQEGGPQGVEQYF. The chain combines TRBV4-2 with TRBJ2-7; TRBD2 might be the D (6 bases). Trimming removed 0 bases from V and 6 bases from J, with 18 bases in between. Germline V CDR1 and CDR2: LGHNA, YNFKEQ. The CDR3 spans 16 residues.

This clone appeared many times. A read error is possible here, since a much larger clone lies one base away. The CDR3 DNA is TGTGCCAGCGGCCCTGGGGTAGCTCTGAGCACAGATACGCAGTATTTT. Amino acids: CASGPGVALSTDTQYF. V and J are TRBV11-1 and TRBJ2-3; D ambiguous. The V gene lost 8 bases and the J gene lost 0 bases, with 18 bases spanning the gap. Germline CDR1 reads SGHAT; CDR2 reads FQDESV (reference sequence). The CDR3 has 16 amino acids.

This chain links TRBV5-8 with TRBJ2-7; 8 nucleotides match TRBD2. Germline V gene data show CDR1 as SGHTS and CDR2 as YDEGEE. Trimming at V came to 0 bases and at J to 4 bases, leaving 6 bases not matched to a gene. The CDR3 loop spans 15 amino acids. The CDR3 loop reads CASSLEETSAYEQYF. The CDR3 DNA reads as TGTGCCAGCAGCTTGGAGGAGACTAGCGCGTACGAGCAGTACTTC. The whole variable domain, filled in from reference TRBV5-8 and TRBJ2-7, reads EAGVTQSPTHLIKTRGQQATLRCSPISGHTSVYWYQQALGLGLQFLLWYDEGEERNRGNFPPRFSGRQFPNYSSELNVNALELEDSALYLCASSLEETSAYEQYFGPGTRLTVT.

This clone occurred many times. V gene TRBV15 combines with J gene TRBJ1-1; D unclear. The CDR3 runs to 13 residues. CDR1 and CDR2 (germline): LNHNV, YYDKDF (reference sequence). Trimming took 0 bases from V and 6 from J, leaving 8 bases between them. The DNA for the CDR3 is TGTGCCACCAGCAGAGATCTTACGCCTGAAGCTTTCTTT. Its protein is CATSRDLTPEAFF.

This clone was counted ten times or more. A read error may be the cause here, since a much bigger clone is one base away. This chain links TRBV18 with TRBJ2-7; D unclear. From germline, CDR1 is KGHSH and CDR2 LQKENI. This CDR3 region has 13 residues. V was clipped by 4 bases and J by 3 bases, with 10 bases between them. The CDR3 loop reads CASSRDQSYEQYF. The CDR3 region has the DNA TGTGCCAGCTCACGTGACCAAAGCTACGAGCAGTACTTC.

This clone is labeled medium-sized. The V call is TRBV20-1, the J call TRBJ1-2; 12 bases align to TRBD1. The germline V gene has CDR1 DFQATT and CDR2 SNEGSKA (reference sequence). CDR3 size: 16 residues. Trimming at V came to 5 bases and at J to 8 bases, leaving 15 bases not matched to a gene. In DNA form, the CDR3 reads TGCAGTGCTGCTTCTAGTCCGGGACAGGGGGCTGAAGGCTACACCTTC. Residues: CSAASSPGQGAEGYTF.

This clone has ten or more counts. This sequence joins TRBV4-2 and TRBJ2-2; D is unclear. The CDR3 has 14 residues. Per germline, CDR1 LGHNA and CDR2 YNFKEQ. Trimming took off 0 bases at V and 6 bases at J, with 8 bases between the two ends. The CDR3 DNA is TGTGCCAGCAGCCAAGACGATTTCCCCGGGGAGCTGTTTTTT. This sequence encodes CASSQDDFPGELFF.

This clone occurred many times. CDR3 bases: TGTGCCAGCAGTCTAGGAGGTCTTGAAGCTTTCTTT. Residues: CASSLGGLEAFF. This chain uses TRBV7-9 with TRBJ1-1; no definite D call. CDR1 and CDR2 from the germline V gene are SEHNR and FQNEAQ (reference sequence). Trimming removed 6 bases from V and 7 bases from J, with 12 bases in between. CDR3 length equals 12 residues.

This clone has at least ten counts. This rearrangement joins TRBV10-3 to TRBJ2-3; 7 bases are shared with TRBD1. Per germline, CDR1 ENHRY and CDR2 SYGVKD. The ends lost 8 bases at V and 1 base at J; junction bases unmatched: 9. The CDR3 contains 15 residues. The CDR3 loop reads CAIRFAGTGTDTQYF. The CDR3 region has the DNA TGTGCCATCCGGTTCGCCGGGACAGGCACAGATACGCAGTATTTT.

This clone was seen many times. The chain employs TRBV20-1 and TRBJ2-7, with no clear D. Germline values: CDR1 DFQATT, CDR2 SNEGSKA (reference sequence). The CDR3 is 12 amino acids. The CDR3 region has the DNA TGCAGCGCACCGGCCGGCCCCTACGAGCAGTACTTC. It specifies CSAPAGPYEQYF.

In its sample, this clone is medium-sized. In DNA form, the CDR3 reads TGTGCCAGCAGTGCTGCAGGGGGGACTCCCTACGAGCAGTACTTC. Translating it yields CASSAAGGTPYEQYF. The V and J genes are TRBV6-1 and TRBJ2-7; weak D call: TRBD1 (7 bases). Trimming removed 4 bases from V and 2 bases from J, with 15 bases in between. CDR3 length: 15 residues. Germline values: CDR1 MNHNS, CDR2 SASEGT.

This clone was counted many times. The rearrangement links TRBV28 to TRBJ1-2, with D perhaps matching TRBD1 (6 bases). The CDR3 length is 14 residues. Per germline, CDR1 MDHEN and CDR2 SYDVKM. Trimming took off 3 bases at V and 5 bases at J, with 13 bases between the two ends. CDR3 sequence (DNA): TGTGCCAGCAGTTTGGGACACCTATTTTATGGCTACACCTTC. It translates to CASSLGHLFYGYTF.

This clone was recorded many times. The CDR3 nucleotides are TGTGCCAGCAGTTATAAAGCCACTAATGAAAAACTGTTTTTT. It is translated as CASSYKATNEKLFF. This rearrangement joins TRBV6-5 to TRBJ1-4, with D unresolved. The CDR3 extends over 14 amino acids. V was clipped by 3 bases and J by 2 bases, with 7 bases between them. Germline V gene sequence: CDR1 MNHEY, CDR2 SVGAGI.

J is TRBJ1-2 and V is TRBV6-4; possibly TRBD1 for D (5 bases). The length of the CDR3 is 13 residues. V was pared by 11 bases and J by 0 bases, with 13 bases between. Germline lookup yields CDR1 MRHNA and CDR2 SNTAGT. CDR3 sequence reads: CAGLGTTNYGYTF. The CDR3 DNA follows: TGTGCCGGCTTGGGGACGACTAACTATGGCTACACCTTC.

By share, this clone ranks as medium-sized. The genes are TRBV20-1 and TRBJ2-7, with 10 bases lining up with TRBD2. Germline V gene data show CDR1 as DFQATT and CDR2 as SNEGSKA (reference sequence). V shed 6 bases and J 5 bases; nucleotides not matched to a gene: 16. The CDR3 runs 16 residues. The CDR3 bases are TGCAGTGCCACTCTACGGACTAGCGGCCTCAAGGACGAGCAGTACTTC. Translated: CSATLRTSGLKDEQYF.

The table lists this clone with many counts. The gene calls are TRBV19 and TRBJ1-1; D is unclear. Germline V CDR1 and CDR2: LNHDA, SQIVND (reference sequence). This CDR3 has 14 residues. V lost 3 bases, J lost 5 bases, and 13 bases lay in between. The CDR3, as DNA: TGTGCCAGTAGTATCACCAGGTTGGGGACTGAAGCTTTCTTT. Amino acids: CASSITRLGTEAFF.

This clone was seen ten or more times. The genes are TRBV6-2 or TRBV6-3 and TRBJ1-5, with a tentative D call TRBD1 (5 bases). V gave up 3 bases and J gave up 4 bases, with 13 bases separating them. This CDR3 comprises 15 residues. Germline loops: CDR1 MNHEY, CDR2 SVGEGT. The DNA for the CDR3 is TGTGCCAGCAGTTATGGGGCCCAGCCTAATCAGCCCCAGCATTTT. It yields the protein CASSYGAQPNQPQHF.

This clone is deemed medium-sized (0.01 to 0.1%). The chain is built from TRBV20-1 and TRBJ2-5; D may be TRBD1 (6 bases). The germline V and J ends were trimmed by 5 bases and 4 bases, with 23 bases remaining between them. In germline, CDR1 is DFQATT, CDR2 SNEGSKA (reference sequence). The CDR3 spans 16 residues. This CDR3 is CSADGGQGHIGETQYF. DNA for the CDR3: TGCAGTGCTGACGGCGGGCAGGGACATATAGGAGAGACCCAGTACTTC.

In this sample, this clone turned up many times. This chain uses TRBV18 with TRBJ1-3; 8 positions agree with TRBD1. V lost 5 bases to trimming and J lost 5 bases; unmatched junction nucleotides: 17. The CDR3 consists of 18 residues. CDR1 and CDR2 (germline): KGHSH, LQKENI. In DNA form, the CDR3 reads TGTGCCAGCTCATCCGTAACCGGGACAGGACTTACTAGAAACACCATATATTTT. Translated: CASSSVTGTGLTRNTIYF. Together with reference TRBV18 and TRBJ1-3, the CDR3 gives the full variable domain: NAGVMQNPRHLVRRRGQEARLRCSPMKGHSHVYWYRQLPEEGLKFMVYLQKENIIDESGMPKERFSAEFPKEGPSILRIQQVVRGDSAAYFCASSSVTGTGLTRNTIYFGEGSWLTVV.

This clone showed up many times. The V call is TRBV6-2 or TRBV6-3, the J call TRBJ2-1, with D possibly TRBD2 on 5 matching bases. Germline values: CDR1 MNHEY, CDR2 SVGEGT. CDR3 length equals 13 residues. V was pared by 2 bases and J by 6 bases, with 8 bases between. The CDR3, as DNA: TGTGCCAGCAGTTACGGACTGGGCAATGAGCAGTTCTTC. It is translated as CASSYGLGNEQFF.

With respect to this clone: As the CDR3 is not closed by the conserved phenylalanine or tryptophan, this likely results from a read error. The DNA is left out, because the CDR3 cannot be placed on it with certainty; the CDR3 is given as TCRdb lists it. The chain has TRBV9 and TRBJ1-2; the table names TRBD1, a call not compared with the DNA. CDR1 and CDR2 from the germline V gene are SGDLS and YYNGEE. The CDR3 has 16 residues if both end residues are counted. CDR3: CASSVVVRDRNYGNTL.

This clone was observed many times. This rearrangement joins TRBV20-1 to TRBJ1-3; TRBD1 matches at 7 bases. Germline trimming cut 0 bases from V and 0 bases from J; bases unmatched to any gene: 2. The length of the CDR3 is 15 residues. CDR1 DFQATT and CDR2 SNEGSKA come from the germline V gene (reference sequence). The CDR3 nucleotides are TGCAGTGCTAGAGATGGGACAGCCTCTGGAAACACCATATATTTT. It encodes CSARDGTASGNTIYF.